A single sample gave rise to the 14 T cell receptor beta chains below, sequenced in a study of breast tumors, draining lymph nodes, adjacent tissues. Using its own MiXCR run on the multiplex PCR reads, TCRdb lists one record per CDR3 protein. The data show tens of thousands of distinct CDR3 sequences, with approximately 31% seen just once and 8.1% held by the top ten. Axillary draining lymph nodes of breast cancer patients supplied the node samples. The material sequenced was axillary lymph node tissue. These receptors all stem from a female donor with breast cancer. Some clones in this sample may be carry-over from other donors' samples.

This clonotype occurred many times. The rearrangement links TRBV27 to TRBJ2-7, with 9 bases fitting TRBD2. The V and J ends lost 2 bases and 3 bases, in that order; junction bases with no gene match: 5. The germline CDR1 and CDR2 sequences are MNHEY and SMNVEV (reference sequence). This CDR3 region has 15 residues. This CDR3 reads CASSLIASGDYEQYF. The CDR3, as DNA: TGTGCCAGCAGTTTAATCGCTAGCGGGGACTACGAGCAGTACTTC.

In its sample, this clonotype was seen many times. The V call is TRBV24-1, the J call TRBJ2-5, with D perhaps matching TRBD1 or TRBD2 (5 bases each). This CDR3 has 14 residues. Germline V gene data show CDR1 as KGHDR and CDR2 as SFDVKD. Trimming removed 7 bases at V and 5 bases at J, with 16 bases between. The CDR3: CATRGEGSRETQYF. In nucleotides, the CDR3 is TGTGCCACCAGGGGAGAGGGGTCGAGGGAGACCCAGTACTTC.

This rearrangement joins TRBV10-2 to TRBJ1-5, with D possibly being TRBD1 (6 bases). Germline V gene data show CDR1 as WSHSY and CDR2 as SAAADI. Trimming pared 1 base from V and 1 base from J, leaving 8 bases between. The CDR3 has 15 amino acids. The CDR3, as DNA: TGCGCCAGCAGTGAGTGGCAGGGGAGCAATCAGCCCCAGCATTTT. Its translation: CASSEWQGSNQPQHF.

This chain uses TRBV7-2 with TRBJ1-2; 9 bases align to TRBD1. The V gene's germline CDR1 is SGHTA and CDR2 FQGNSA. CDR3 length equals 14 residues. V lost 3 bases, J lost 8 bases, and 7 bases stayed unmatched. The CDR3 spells CASSFRGQGDGYTF. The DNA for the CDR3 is TGTGCCAGCAGCTTCAGGGGACAGGGAGACGGCTACACCTTC.

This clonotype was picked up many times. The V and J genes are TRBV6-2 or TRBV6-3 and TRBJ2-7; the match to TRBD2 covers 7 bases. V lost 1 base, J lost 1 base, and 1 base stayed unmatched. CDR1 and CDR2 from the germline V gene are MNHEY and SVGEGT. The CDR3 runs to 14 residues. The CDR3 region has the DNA TGTGCCAGCAGTTACTTGGGGGGGTCCTACGAGCAGTACTTC. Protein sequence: CASSYLGGSYEQYF.

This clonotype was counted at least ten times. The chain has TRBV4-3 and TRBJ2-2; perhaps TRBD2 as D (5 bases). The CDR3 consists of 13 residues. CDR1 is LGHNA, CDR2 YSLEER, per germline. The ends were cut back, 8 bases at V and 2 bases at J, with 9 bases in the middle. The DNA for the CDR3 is TGCGCCAGCGGGAGCAGAAACACCGGGGAGCTGTTTTTT. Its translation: CASGSRNTGELFF.

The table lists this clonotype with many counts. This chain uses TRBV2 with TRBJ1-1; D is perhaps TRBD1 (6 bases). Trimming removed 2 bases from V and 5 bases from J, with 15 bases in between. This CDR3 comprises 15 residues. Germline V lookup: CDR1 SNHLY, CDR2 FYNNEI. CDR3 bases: TGTGCCAGCAGTGAACCGGGGGGCTCAAGAACTGAAGCTTTCTTT. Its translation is CASSEPGGSRTEAFF.

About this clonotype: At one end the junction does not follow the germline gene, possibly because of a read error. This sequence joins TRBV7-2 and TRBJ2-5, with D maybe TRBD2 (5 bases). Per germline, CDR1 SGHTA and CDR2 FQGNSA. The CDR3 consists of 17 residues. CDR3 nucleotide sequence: TGCGCCAGCAGCCCTACGTTTGTAAGCGGTTACCAAGAGGCCCAGTACTTC. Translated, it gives CASSPTFVSGYQEAQYF.

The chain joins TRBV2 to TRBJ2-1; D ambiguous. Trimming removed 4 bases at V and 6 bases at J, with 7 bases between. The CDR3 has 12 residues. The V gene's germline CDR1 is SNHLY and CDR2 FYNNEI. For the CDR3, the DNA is TGTGCCAGCAGTGGGGCGCCCAATGAGCAGTTCTTC. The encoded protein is CASSGAPNEQFF.

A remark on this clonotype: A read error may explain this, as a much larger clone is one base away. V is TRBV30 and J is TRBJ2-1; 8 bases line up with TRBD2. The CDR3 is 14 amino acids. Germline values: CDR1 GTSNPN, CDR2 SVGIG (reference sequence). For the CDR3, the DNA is TGTGCCTGGAGTGTTCTAGCGGGCCTCAATGAGCGGTTCTTC. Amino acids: CAWSVLAGLNERFF.

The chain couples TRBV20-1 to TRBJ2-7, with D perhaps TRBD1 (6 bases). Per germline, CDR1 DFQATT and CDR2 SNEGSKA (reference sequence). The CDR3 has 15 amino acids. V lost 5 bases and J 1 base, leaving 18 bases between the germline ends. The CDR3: CSAPQTGRNSYEQYF. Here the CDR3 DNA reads TGCAGTGCTCCACAAACAGGGCGAAATTCCTACGAGCAGTACTTC.

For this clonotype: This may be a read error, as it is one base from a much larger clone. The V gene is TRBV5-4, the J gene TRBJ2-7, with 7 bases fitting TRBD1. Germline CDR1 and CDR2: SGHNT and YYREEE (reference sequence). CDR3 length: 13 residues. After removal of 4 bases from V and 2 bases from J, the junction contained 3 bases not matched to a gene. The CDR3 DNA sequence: TGTGCCAGCAGCCCAGACAGGGCCTACGAGCAGTACTTC. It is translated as CASSPDRAYEQYF.

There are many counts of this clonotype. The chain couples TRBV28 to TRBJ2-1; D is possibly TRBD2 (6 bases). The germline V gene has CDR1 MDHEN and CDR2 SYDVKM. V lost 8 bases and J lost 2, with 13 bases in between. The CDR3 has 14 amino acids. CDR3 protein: CASVTSSPYNEQFF. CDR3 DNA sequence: TGTGCCAGCGTCACTAGCTCACCCTACAATGAGCAGTTCTTC.

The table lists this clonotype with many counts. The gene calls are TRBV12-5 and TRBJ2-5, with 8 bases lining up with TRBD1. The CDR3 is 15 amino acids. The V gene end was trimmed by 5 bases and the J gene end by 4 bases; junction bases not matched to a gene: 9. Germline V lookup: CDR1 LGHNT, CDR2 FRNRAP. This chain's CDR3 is CASGPRDRSRETQYF. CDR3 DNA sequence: TGTGCTAGTGGTCCAAGGGACAGGAGTCGAGAGACCCAGTACTTC.